The rows below give T cell receptor beta chains drawn from one sample of a study of shared clonotypes between healthy human individuals. The data were produced by immunoSEQ multiplex PCR, yet TCRdb's version contains in-frame clones alone and is incomplete. The sample gives fewer than 700,000 clones, around 80% of which show up once; approximately 12% is in the top ten. Sequenced: PBMCs. These receptors were taken from a woman in her thirties or forties in good health. Some clones in this sample may be carry-over from other donors' samples. Each CDR3 is given with its conserved first and last residue. A D gene is named only where the DNA matches it firmly. Clone sizes are given selectively: once, few, many, or a class where the clone is expanded.

v_call: TRBV15; d_call: NA; clone_size: NA; j_call: TRBJ1-1; cdr3_aa: CATSRDLAQNTEAFF; cdr3_nt: TGTGCCACCAGCAGAGATTTGGCACAGAACACTGAAGCTTTCTTT
v_call: TRBV12-5; d_call: NA; clone_size: NA; j_call: TRBJ1-1; cdr3_aa: CASGSEPNTEAFF; cdr3_nt: TGTGCTAGTGGTTCCGAGCCGAACACTGAAGCTTTCTTT
v_call: TRBV5-5; d_call: NA; clone_size: NA; j_call: TRBJ1-2; cdr3_aa: CASSLRAEGNYGYTF; cdr3_nt: TGTGCCAGCAGCCTGAGGGCTGAGGGGAACTATGGCTACACCTTC
v_call: TRBV27; d_call: NA; clone_size: once; j_call: TRBJ1-3; cdr3_aa: CASSLRRGLRGNTIYF; cdr3_nt: TGTGCCAGCAGTTTAAGACGGGGGCTTCGAGGAAACACCATATATTTT
v_call: TRBV27; d_call: TRBD2; clone_size: NA; j_call: TRBJ2-2; cdr3_aa: CASSFEGGPGGELFF; cdr3_nt: TGTGCCAGCAGTTTTGAGGGAGGGCCTGGCGGGGAGCTGTTTTTT
v_call: TRBV2; d_call: NA; clone_size: NA; j_call: TRBJ2-7; cdr3_aa: CASSAGLGYEQYF; cdr3_nt: TGTGCCAGCAGTGCGGGACTTGGCTACGAGCAGTACTTC
v_call: TRBV29-1; d_call: NA; clone_size: few; j_call: TRBJ2-5; cdr3_aa: CSVEPLGETQYF; cdr3_nt: TGCAGCGTTGAACCCCTAGGAGAGACCCAGTACTTC
v_call: TRBV7-8; d_call: TRBD2; clone_size: once; j_call: TRBJ2-3; cdr3_aa: CASSRYGTSGRSDTQYF; cdr3_nt: TGTGCCAGCAGCAGATACGGGACTAGCGGGAGGTCAGATACGCAGTATTTT
v_call: TRBV4-1; d_call: NA; clone_size: NA; j_call: TRBJ2-1; cdr3_aa: CASSQALSPGNSYNEQFF; cdr3_nt: TGCGCCAGCAGCCAAGCCCTCTCCCCTGGCAACTCCTACAATGAGCAGTTCTTC
v_call: TRBV11-3; d_call: NA; clone_size: NA; j_call: TRBJ2-3; cdr3_aa: CASSYQGLSTDTQYF; cdr3_nt: TGTGCCAGCAGCTATCAGGGGCTTAGCACAGATACGCAGTATTTT
v_call: TRBV13; d_call: NA; clone_size: NA; j_call: TRBJ2-4; cdr3_aa: CASSLAGDLAKNIQYF; cdr3_nt: TGTGCCAGCAGCTTAGCGGGGGATCTAGCCAAAAACATTCAGTACTTC
v_call: TRBV9; d_call: TRBD2; clone_size: NA; j_call: TRBJ2-7; cdr3_aa: CASSVGPSGSYEQYF; cdr3_nt: TGTGCCAGCAGCGTAGGTCCTAGCGGATCCTACGAGCAGTACTTC
v_call: TRBV18; d_call: NA; clone_size: NA; j_call: TRBJ1-5; cdr3_aa: CASSPNSEQPQHF; cdr3_nt: TGTGCCAGCTCACCTAATTCCGAGCAGCCCCAGCATTTT
v_call: TRBV2; d_call: NA; clone_size: NA; j_call: TRBJ2-1; cdr3_aa: CASTAYNEQFF; cdr3_nt: TGTGCCAGCACTGCCTACAATGAGCAGTTCTTC
v_call: TRBV5-1; d_call: TRBD2; clone_size: NA; j_call: TRBJ2-1; cdr3_aa: CASRHTSGSSYNEQFF; cdr3_nt: TGCGCCAGCAGACATACTAGCGGGAGCTCCTACAATGAGCAGTTCTTC
v_call: TRBV7-2; d_call: NA; clone_size: many; j_call: TRBJ2-6; cdr3_aa: CASSLRGYNSNVLTF; cdr3_nt: TGTGCCAGCAGCTTGAGGGGGTATAACTCGAACGTCCTGACTTTC
v_call: TRBV7-9; d_call: NA; clone_size: NA; j_call: TRBJ1-1; cdr3_aa: CASSLALEGEAFF; cdr3_nt: TGTGCCAGCAGCTTAGCCTTGGAAGGGGAAGCTTTCTTT
v_call: TRBV4-1; d_call: NA; clone_size: NA; j_call: TRBJ1-5; cdr3_aa: CASSQIRTDQPQHF; cdr3_nt: TGCGCCAGCAGCCAAATCCGGACGGATCAGCCCCAGCATTTT
v_call: TRBV10-3; d_call: NA; clone_size: NA; j_call: TRBJ1-1; cdr3_aa: CAISWDGHEAFF; cdr3_nt: TGTGCCATCAGTTGGGACGGCCATGAAGCTTTCTTT
v_call: TRBV18; d_call: NA; clone_size: NA; j_call: TRBJ2-2; cdr3_aa: CASSPPVRGPNTGELFF; cdr3_nt: TGTGCCAGCTCACCACCGGTCAGGGGTCCGAACACCGGGGAGCTGTTTTTT
v_call: TRBV5-1; d_call: NA; clone_size: NA; j_call: TRBJ1-2; cdr3_aa: CASSLESGGYTF; cdr3_nt: TGCGCCAGCAGCTTGGAGTCTGGGGGCTACACCTTC
v_call: TRBV13; d_call: TRBD1; clone_size: few; j_call: TRBJ1-2; cdr3_aa: CASSLGRGQGASSYGYTF; cdr3_nt: TGTGCCAGCAGCTTAGGGAGGGGACAGGGGGCGTCATCCTATGGCTACACCTTC
v_call: TRBV29-1; d_call: NA; clone_size: NA; j_call: TRBJ1-1; cdr3_aa: CSSRAGGNTEAFF; cdr3_nt: TGCAGCTCCCGTGCAGGCGGGAACACTGAAGCTTTCTTT
v_call: TRBV6-4; d_call: NA; clone_size: NA; j_call: TRBJ2-1; cdr3_aa: CASSDLTGSNEQFF; cdr3_nt: TGTGCCAGCAGTGACCTCACAGGGTCCAATGAGCAGTTCTTC
v_call: TRBV6-4; d_call: NA; clone_size: NA; j_call: TRBJ2-1; cdr3_aa: CASSDSGSTRFDEQFF; cdr3_nt: TGTGCCAGCAGTGACTCGGGCTCTACTAGGTTCGATGAGCAGTTCTTC
v_call: TRBV6-6; d_call: TRBD1; clone_size: NA; j_call: TRBJ1-2; cdr3_aa: CASSQSRDRVGYTF; cdr3_nt: TGTGCCAGCAGTCAATCCCGGGACAGGGTAGGCTACACCTTC
v_call: TRBV7-9; d_call: TRBD2; clone_size: NA; j_call: TRBJ2-7; cdr3_aa: CASSLVAGGREEQYF; cdr3_nt: TGTGCCAGCAGCTTAGTTGCGGGAGGCCGGGAGGAGCAGTACTTC
v_call: TRBV4-1; d_call: TRBD2; clone_size: once; j_call: TRBJ2-3; cdr3_aa: CASSHPTSGSMDTQYF; cdr3_nt: TGCGCCAGCAGCCACCCGACTAGCGGGAGTATGGATACGCAGTATTTT
v_call: TRBV25-1; d_call: NA; clone_size: NA; j_call: TRBJ1-4; cdr3_aa: CASSEFGVRGEKLFF; cdr3_nt: TGTGCCAGCAGTGAATTCGGAGTGAGAGGTGAAAAACTGTTTTTT
v_call: TRBV9; d_call: TRBD2; clone_size: NA; j_call: TRBJ2-1; cdr3_aa: CASSREAGGPDTMPQQFF; cdr3_nt: TGTGCCAGCAGCAGGGAGGCGGGAGGGCCGGATACAATGCCCCAGCAGTTCTTC
v_call: TRBV6-6; d_call: NA; clone_size: few; j_call: TRBJ1-5; cdr3_aa: CASSLPTGRPQHF; cdr3_nt: TGTGCCAGCAGTCTTCCCACGGGGAGGCCCCAGCATTTT
v_call: TRBV10-3; d_call: NA; clone_size: few; j_call: TRBJ1-2; cdr3_aa: CAISEEGYYGYTF; cdr3_nt: TGTGCCATCAGTGAGGAGGGGTACTATGGCTACACCTTC
v_call: TRBV9; d_call: NA; clone_size: NA; j_call: TRBJ2-2; cdr3_aa: CASSALTRGELFF; cdr3_nt: TGTGCCAGCAGCGCGCTTACGAGGGGGGAGCTGTTTTTT
v_call: TRBV29-1; d_call: NA; clone_size: NA; j_call: TRBJ1-3; cdr3_aa: CSVELLTGLSGNTIYF; cdr3_nt: TGCAGCGTTGAACTTCTTACAGGGCTCTCTGGAAACACCATATATTTT
v_call: TRBV6-1; d_call: NA; clone_size: NA; j_call: TRBJ1-3; cdr3_aa: CASSAAGSGNTIYF; cdr3_nt: TGTGCCAGCAGTGCGGCCGGGTCTGGAAACACCATATATTTT
v_call: TRBV2; d_call: TRBD1; clone_size: NA; j_call: TRBJ1-2; cdr3_aa: CASSDPGTGAPVVGYTF; cdr3_nt: TGTGCCAGCAGTGATCCCGGGACAGGGGCGCCGGTGGTCGGCTACACCTTC
v_call: TRBV6-1; d_call: NA; clone_size: NA; j_call: TRBJ2-2; cdr3_aa: CASSDQPNTGELFF; cdr3_nt: TGTGCCAGCAGTGATCAACCGAACACCGGGGAGCTGTTTTTT
v_call: TRBV18; d_call: TRBD1; clone_size: NA; j_call: TRBJ1-4; cdr3_aa: CASSPGTGRVEKLFF; cdr3_nt: TGTGCCAGCTCGCCTGGGACAGGGCGTGTTGAAAAACTGTTTTTT
v_call: TRBV5-1; d_call: TRBD1; clone_size: NA; j_call: TRBJ1-1; cdr3_aa: CASSLAGGAGRAEAFF; cdr3_nt: TGCGCCAGCAGCTTGGCAGGGGGCGCAGGGAGAGCTGAAGCTTTCTTT
v_call: TRBV5-1; d_call: TRBD1; clone_size: NA; j_call: TRBJ1-1; cdr3_aa: CASSLGEGAGTEAFF; cdr3_nt: TGCGCCAGCAGCTTGGGGGAGGGGGCTGGCACTGAAGCTTTCTTT
v_call: TRBV2; d_call: NA; clone_size: NA; j_call: TRBJ1-2; cdr3_aa: CASSEATANYGYTF; cdr3_nt: TGTGCCAGCAGTGAAGCGACAGCTAACTATGGCTACACCTTC
v_call: TRBV7-3; d_call: TRBD2; clone_size: NA; j_call: TRBJ2-1; cdr3_aa: CASSRGLAGVYEQFF; cdr3_nt: TGTGCCAGCAGCAGAGGACTAGCGGGAGTATATGAGCAGTTCTTC
v_call: TRBV30; d_call: NA; clone_size: many; j_call: TRBJ1-2; cdr3_aa: CAWLDGGYGYTF; cdr3_nt: TGTGCCTGGCTGGACGGCGGCTATGGCTACACCTTC
v_call: TRBV27; d_call: TRBD1; clone_size: few; j_call: TRBJ2-7; cdr3_aa: CASSSTGTGSYEQYF; cdr3_nt: TGTGCCAGCAGTTCCACCGGGACAGGGTCCTACGAGCAGTACTTC
v_call: TRBV5-1; d_call: TRBD2; clone_size: NA; j_call: TRBJ2-1; cdr3_aa: CASSGSGRTWNEQFF; cdr3_nt: TGCGCCAGCAGCGGTAGCGGGAGGACATGGAATGAGCAGTTCTTC
v_call: TRBV30; d_call: NA; clone_size: NA; j_call: TRBJ1-1; cdr3_aa: CAWSRQVNTEAFF; cdr3_nt: TGTGCCTGGAGTAGACAAGTGAACACTGAAGCTTTCTTT